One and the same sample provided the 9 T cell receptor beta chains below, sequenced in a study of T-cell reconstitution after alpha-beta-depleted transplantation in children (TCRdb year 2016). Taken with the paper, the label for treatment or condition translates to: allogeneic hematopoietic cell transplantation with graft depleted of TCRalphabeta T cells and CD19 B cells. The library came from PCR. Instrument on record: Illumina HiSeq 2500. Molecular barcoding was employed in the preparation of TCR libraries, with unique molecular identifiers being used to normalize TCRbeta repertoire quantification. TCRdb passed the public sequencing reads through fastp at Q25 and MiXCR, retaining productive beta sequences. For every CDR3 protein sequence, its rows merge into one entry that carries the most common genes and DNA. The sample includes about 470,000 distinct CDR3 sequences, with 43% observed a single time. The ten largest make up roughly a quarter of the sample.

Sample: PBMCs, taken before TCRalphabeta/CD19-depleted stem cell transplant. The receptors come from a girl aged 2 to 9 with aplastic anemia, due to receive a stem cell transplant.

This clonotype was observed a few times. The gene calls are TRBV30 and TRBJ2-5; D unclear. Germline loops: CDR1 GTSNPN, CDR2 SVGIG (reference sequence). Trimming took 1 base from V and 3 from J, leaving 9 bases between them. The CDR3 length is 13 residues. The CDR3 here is CAWSAGTKETQYF. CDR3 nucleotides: TGTGCCTGGAGTGCAGGAACAAAAGAGACCCAGTACTTC.

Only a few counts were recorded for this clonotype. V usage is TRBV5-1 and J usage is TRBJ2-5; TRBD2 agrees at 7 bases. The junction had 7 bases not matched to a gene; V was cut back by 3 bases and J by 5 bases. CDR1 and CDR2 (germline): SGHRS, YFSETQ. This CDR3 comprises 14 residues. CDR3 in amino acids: CASSYGVGGETQYF. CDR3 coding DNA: TGCGCCAGCAGCTATGGAGTGGGGGGGGAGACCCAGTACTTC.

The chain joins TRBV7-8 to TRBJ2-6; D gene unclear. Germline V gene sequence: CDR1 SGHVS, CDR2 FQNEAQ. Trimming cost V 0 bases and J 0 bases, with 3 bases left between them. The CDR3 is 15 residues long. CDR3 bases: TGTGCCAGCAGCTTAGCCACCTCTGGGGCCAACGTCCTGACTTTC. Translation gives CASSLATSGANVLTF.

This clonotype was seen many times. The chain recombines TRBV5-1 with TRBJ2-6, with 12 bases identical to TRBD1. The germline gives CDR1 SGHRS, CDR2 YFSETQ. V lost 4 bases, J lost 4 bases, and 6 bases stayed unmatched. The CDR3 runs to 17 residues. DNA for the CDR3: TGCGCCAGCAGCAAGGGACAGGGGGCGCCCGGGGCCAACGTCCTGACTTTC. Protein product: CASSKGQGAPGANVLTF.

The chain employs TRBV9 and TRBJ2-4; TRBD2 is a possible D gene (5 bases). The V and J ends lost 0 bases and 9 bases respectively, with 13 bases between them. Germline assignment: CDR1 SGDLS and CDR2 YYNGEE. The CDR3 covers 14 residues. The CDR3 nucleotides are TGTGCCAGCAGCGTAGTAGTGGCCGGAGGCATTCAGTACTTC. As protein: CASSVVVAGGIQYF. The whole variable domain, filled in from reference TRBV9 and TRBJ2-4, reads DSGVTQTPKHLITATGQRVTLRCSPRSGDLSVYWYQQSLDQGLQFLIQYYNGEERAKGNILERFSAQQFPDLHSELNLSSLELGDSALYFCASSVVVAGGIQYFGAGTRLSVL.

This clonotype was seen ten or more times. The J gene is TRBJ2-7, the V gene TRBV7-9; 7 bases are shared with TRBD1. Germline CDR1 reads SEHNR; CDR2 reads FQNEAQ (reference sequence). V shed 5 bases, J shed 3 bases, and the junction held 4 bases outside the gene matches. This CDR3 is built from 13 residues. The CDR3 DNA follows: TGTGCCAGCAGCGTGAGGGACAGCTACGAGCAGTACTTC. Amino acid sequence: CASSVRDSYEQYF.

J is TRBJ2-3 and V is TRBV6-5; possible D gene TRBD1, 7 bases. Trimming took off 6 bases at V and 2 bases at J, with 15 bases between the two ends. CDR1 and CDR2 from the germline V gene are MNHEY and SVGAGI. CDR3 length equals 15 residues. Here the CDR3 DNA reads TGTGCCAGCAGGTACAGGGGACTGGCCACAGATACGCAGTATTTT. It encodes CASRYRGLATDTQYF.

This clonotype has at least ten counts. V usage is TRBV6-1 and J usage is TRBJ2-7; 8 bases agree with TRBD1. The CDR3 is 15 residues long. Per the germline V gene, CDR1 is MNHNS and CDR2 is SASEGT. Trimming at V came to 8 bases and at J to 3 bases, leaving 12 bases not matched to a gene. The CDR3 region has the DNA TGTGCCAGCTCTTCTCGGGGACAGGATTTCTACGAGCAGTACTTC. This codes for CASSSRGQDFYEQYF.

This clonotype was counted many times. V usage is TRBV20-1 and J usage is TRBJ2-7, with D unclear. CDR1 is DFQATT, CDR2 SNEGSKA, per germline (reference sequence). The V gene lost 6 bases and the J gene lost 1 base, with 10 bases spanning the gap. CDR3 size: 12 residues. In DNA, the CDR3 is TGCAGTGCCGCCTCTTCGTCCTACGAGCAGTACTTC. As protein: CSAASSSYEQYF.